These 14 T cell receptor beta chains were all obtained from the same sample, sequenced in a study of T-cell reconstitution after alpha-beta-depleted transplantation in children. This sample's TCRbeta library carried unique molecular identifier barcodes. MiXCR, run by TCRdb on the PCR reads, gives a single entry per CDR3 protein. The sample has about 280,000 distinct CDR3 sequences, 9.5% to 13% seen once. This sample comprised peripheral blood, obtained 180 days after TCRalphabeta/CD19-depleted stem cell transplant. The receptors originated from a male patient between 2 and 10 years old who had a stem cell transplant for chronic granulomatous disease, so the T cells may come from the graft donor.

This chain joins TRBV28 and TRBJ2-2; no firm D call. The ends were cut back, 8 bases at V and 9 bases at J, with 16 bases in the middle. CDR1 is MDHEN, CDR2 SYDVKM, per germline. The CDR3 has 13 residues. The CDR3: CASRYLPRRELFF. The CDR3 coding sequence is TGTGCCAGCCGATATCTCCCCCGGCGGGAGCTGTTTTTT.

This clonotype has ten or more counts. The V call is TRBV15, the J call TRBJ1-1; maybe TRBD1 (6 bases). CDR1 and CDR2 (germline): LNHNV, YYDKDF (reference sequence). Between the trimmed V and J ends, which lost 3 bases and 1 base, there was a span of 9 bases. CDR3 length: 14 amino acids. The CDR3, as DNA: TGTGCCACCAGCAGCGGACAGTCGAACACTGAAGCTTTCTTT. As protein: CATSSGQSNTEAFF.

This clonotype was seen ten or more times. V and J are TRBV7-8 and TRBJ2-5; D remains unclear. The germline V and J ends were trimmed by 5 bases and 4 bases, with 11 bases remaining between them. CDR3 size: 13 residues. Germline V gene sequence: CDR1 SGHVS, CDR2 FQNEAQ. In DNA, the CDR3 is TGTGCCAGCAGCCCCCTCTTAGGAGAGACCCAGTACTTC. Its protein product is CASSPLLGETQYF.

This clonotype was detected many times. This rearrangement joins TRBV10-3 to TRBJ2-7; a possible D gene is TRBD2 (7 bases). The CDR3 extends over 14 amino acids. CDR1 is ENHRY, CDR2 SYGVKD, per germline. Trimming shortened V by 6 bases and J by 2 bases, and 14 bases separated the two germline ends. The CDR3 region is CAISGGQGPYEQYF. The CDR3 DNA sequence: TGTGCCATCAGCGGGGGGCAGGGGCCCTACGAGCAGTACTTC.

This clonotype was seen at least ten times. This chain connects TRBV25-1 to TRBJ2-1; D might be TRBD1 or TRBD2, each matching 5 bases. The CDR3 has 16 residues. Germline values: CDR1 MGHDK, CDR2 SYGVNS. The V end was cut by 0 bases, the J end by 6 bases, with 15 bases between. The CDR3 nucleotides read TGTGCCAGCAGTGAATATGTTCCCGGGACCAGCAATGAGCAGTTCTTC. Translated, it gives CASSEYVPGTSNEQFF.

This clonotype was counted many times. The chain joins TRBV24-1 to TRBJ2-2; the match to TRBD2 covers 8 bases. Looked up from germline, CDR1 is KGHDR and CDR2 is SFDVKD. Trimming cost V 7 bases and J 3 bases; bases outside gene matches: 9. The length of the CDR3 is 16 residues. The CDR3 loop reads CATRETRAGDTGELFF. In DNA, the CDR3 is TGTGCCACCAGGGAGACACGAGCGGGAGACACCGGGGAGCTGTTTTTT.

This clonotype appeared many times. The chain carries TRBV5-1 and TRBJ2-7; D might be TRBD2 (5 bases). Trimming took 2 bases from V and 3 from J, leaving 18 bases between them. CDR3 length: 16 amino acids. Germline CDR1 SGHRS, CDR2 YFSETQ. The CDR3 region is CASSFRASSYRYEQYF. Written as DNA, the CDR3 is TGCGCCAGCAGCTTCCGGGCTAGCTCATACCGCTACGAGCAGTACTTC. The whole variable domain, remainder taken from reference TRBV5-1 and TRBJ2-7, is KAGVTQTPRYLIKTRGQQVTLSCSPISGHRSVSWYQQTPGQGLQFLFEYFSETQRNKGNFPGRFSGRQFSNSRSEMNVSTLELGDSALYLCASSFRASSYRYEQYFGPGTRLTVT.

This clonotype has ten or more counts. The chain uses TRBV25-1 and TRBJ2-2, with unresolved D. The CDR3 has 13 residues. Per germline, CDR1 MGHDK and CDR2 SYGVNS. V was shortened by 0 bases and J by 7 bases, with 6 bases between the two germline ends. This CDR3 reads CASSEYASGELFF. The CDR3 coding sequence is TGTGCCAGCAGTGAATACGCTAGCGGGGAGCTGTTTTTT.

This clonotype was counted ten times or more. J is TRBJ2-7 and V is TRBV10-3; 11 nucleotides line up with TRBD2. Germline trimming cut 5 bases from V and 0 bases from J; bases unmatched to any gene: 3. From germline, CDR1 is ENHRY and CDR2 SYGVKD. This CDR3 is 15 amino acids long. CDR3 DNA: TGTGCCATCAGTACTAGCGGGGGAAGCTCCTACGAGCAGTACTTC. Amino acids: CAISTSGGSSYEQYF.

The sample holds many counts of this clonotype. The DNA for the CDR3 is TGCAGTGCCCGGGAGGCGGGGGGGGCCTACGAGCAGTACTTC. Translation: CSAREAGGAYEQYF. The chain links TRBV20-1 to TRBJ2-7; TRBD2 matches at 9 bases. This CDR3 contains 14 residues. Germline CDR1 reads DFQATT; CDR2 reads SNEGSKA (reference sequence). The V segment lost 6 bases and the J segment 2 bases; nucleotides outside the gene matches: 8.

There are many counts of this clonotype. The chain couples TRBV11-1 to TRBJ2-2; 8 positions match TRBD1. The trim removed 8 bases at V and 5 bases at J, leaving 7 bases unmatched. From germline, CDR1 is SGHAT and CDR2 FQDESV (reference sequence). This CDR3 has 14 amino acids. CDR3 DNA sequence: TGTGCCAGCCGGAAGGACAGGGCGACCGGGGAGCTGTTTTTT. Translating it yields CASRKDRATGELFF.

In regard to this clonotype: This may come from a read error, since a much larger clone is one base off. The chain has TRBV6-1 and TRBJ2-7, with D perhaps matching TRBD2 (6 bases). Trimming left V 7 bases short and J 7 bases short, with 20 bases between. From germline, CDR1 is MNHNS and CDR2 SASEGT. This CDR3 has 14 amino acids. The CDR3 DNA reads TGTGCCAGCACCACAAGCGGGCTTCAGGAAGAGCAGTACTTC. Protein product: CASTTSGLQEEQYF.

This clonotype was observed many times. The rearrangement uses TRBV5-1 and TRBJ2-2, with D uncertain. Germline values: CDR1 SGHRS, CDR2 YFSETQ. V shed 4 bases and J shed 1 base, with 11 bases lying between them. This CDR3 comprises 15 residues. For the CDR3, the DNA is TGCGCCAGCAGCGGACGGACGGAGAACACCGGGGAGCTGTTTTTT. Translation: CASSGRTENTGELFF.

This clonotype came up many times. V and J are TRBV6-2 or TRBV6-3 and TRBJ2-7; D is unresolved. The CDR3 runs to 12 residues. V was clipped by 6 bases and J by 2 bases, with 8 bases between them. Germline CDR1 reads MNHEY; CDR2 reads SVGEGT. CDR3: CASSSTPYEQYF. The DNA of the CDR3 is TGTGCCAGCAGCTCCACCCCCTACGAGCAGTACTTC.